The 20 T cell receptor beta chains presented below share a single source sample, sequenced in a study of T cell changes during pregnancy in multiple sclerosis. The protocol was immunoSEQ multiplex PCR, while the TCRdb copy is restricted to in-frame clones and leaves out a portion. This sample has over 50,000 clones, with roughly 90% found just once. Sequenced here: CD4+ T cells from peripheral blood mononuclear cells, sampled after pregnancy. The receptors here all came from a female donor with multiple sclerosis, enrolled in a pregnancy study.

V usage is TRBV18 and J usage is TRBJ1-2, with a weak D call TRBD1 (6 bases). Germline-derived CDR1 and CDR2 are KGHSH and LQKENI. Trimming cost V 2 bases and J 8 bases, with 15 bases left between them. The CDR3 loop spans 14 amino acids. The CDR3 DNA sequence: TGTGCCAGCTCACCAGAACACAGGGTGTCCGGCTACACCTTC. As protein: CASSPEHRVSGYTF.

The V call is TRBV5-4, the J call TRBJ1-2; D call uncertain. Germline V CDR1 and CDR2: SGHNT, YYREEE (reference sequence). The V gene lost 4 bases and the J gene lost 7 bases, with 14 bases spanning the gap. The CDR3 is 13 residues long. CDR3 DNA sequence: TGTGCCAGCAGCGCACCCCGTGAGAGTGGCTACACCTTC. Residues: CASSAPRESGYTF.

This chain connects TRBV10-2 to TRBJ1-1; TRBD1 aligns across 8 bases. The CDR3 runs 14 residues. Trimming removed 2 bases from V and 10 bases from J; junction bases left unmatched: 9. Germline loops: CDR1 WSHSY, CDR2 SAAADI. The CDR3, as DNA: TGCGCCAGCAGTGAGACCAGCTCCGGGACAGGAGCTTTCTTT. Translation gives CASSETSSGTGAFF.

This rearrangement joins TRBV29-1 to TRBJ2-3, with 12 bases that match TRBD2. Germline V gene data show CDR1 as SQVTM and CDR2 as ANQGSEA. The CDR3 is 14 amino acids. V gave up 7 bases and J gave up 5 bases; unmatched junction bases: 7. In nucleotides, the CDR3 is TGCAGCGCCCAACTAGCGGGAGGAAGAGATACGCAGTATTTT. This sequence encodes CSAQLAGGRDTQYF.

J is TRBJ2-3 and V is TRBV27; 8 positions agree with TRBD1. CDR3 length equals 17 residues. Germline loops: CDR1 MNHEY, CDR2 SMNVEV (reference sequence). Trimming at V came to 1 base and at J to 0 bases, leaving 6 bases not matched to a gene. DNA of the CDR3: TGTGCCAGCAGTTTATGGGCGACAGGGGAGAGCACAGATACGCAGTATTTT. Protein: CASSLWATGESTDTQYF.

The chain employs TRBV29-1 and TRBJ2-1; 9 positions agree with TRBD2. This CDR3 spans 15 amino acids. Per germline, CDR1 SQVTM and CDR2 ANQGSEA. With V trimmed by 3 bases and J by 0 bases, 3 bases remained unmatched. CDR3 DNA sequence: TGCAGCGTTGATGGCGGGAGGGGCTCCTACAATGAGCAGTTCTTC. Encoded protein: CSVDGGRGSYNEQFF.

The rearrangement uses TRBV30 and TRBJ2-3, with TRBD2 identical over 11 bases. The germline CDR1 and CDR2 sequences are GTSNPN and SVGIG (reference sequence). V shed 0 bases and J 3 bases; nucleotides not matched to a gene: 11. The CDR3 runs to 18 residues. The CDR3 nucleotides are TGTGCCTGGAGTGTACTTAGCGGGAGGGCCGCGGGGACAGATACGCAGTATTTT. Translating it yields CAWSVLSGRAAGTDTQYF.

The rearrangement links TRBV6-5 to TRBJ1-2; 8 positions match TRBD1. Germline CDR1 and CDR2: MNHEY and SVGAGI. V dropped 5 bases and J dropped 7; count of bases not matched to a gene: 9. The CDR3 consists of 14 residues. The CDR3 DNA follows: TGTGCCAGCAGTCCTCAGGGGGCGGGTGGTGGCTACACCTTC. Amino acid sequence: CASSPQGAGGGYTF.

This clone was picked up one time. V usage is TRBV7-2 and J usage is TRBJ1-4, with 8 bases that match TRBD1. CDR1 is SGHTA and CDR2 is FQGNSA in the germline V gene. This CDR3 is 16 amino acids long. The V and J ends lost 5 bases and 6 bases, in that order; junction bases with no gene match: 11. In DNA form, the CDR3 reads TGTGCCAGCAGCCATACCAGGGGGCAAGGCGATGAAAAACTGTTTTTT. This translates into CASSHTRGQGDEKLFF.

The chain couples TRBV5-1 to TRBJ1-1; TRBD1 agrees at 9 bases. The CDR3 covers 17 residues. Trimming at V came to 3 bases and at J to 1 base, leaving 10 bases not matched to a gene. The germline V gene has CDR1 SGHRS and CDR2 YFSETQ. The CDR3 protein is CASSWGQGRLTNTEAFF. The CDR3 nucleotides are TGCGCCAGCAGCTGGGGACAGGGAAGGTTGACGAACACTGAAGCTTTCTTT.

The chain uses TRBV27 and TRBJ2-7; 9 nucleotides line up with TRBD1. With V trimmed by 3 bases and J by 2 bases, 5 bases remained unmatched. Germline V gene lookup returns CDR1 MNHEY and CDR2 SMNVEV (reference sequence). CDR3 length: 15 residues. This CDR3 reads CASSFRQGGPYEQYF. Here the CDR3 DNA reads TGTGCCAGCAGTTTCAGACAGGGGGGGCCCTACGAGCAGTACTTC.

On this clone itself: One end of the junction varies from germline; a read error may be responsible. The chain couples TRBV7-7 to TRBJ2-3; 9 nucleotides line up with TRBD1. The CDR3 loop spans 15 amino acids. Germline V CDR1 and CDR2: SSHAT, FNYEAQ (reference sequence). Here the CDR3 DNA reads TGTGCTAGCAGTGCCGGGACAGGGTGGTTTGGTACGCAGTATTTT. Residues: CASSAGTGWFGTQYF.

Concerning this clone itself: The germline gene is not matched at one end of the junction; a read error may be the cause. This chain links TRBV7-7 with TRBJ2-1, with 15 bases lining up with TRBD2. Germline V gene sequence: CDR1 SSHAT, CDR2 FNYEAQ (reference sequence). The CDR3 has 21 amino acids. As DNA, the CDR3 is TGTGCTAGCAGCTTAGCGCCACGGTCTGGGACTAGCGGGAGGTCCTTCCATGAGCAGTTCTTC. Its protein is CASSLAPRSGTSGRSFHEQFF. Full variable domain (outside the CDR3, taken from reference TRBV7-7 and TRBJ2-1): GAGVSQSPRYKVTKRGQDVTLRCDPISSHATLYWYQQALGQGPEFLTYFNYEAQPDKSGLPSDRFSAERPEGSISTLTIQRTEQRDSAMYRCASSLAPRSGTSGRSFHEQFFGPGTRLTVL.

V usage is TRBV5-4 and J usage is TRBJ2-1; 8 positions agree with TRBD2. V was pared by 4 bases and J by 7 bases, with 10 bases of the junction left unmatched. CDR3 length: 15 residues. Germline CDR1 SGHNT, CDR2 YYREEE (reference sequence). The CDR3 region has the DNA TGTGCCAGCAGCATAAGCGGGAGAAAAATGAATGAGCAGTTCTTC. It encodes CASSISGRKMNEQFF.

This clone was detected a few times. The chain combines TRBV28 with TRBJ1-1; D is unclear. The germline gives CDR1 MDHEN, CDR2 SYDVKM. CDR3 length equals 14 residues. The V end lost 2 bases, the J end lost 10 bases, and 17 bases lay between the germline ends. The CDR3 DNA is TGTGCCAGCAGTTTAGGGAGATGGGCGGTGAGAGCTTTCTTT. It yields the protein CASSLGRWAVRAFF. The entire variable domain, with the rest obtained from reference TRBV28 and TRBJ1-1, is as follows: DVKVTQSSRYLVKRTGEKVFLECVQDMDHENMFWYRQDPGLGLRLIYFSYDVKMKEKGDIPEGYSVSREKKERFSLILESASTNQTSMYLCASSLGRWAVRAFFGQGTRLTVV.

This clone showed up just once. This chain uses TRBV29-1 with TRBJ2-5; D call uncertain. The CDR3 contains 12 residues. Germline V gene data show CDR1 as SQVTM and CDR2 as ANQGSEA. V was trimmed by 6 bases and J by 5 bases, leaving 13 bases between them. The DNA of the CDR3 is TGCAGCGTCGCAGTGGGCCGGGAGACCCAGTACTTC. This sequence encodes CSVAVGRETQYF.

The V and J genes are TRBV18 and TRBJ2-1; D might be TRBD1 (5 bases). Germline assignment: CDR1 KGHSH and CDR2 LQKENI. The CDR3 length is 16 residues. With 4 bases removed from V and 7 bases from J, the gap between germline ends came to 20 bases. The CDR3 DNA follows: TGTGCCAGCTCACTGCAGGGCGGAGAAATTAGGAATGAGCAGTTCTTC. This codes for CASSLQGGEIRNEQFF.

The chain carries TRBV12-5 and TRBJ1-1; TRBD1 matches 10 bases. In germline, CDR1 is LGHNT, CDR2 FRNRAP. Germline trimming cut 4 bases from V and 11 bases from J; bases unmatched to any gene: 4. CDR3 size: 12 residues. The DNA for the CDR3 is TGTGCTAGTGGTTCGGGACAGGGGCGGGCTTTCTTT. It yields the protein CASGSGQGRAFF. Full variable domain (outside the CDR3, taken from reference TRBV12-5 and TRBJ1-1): DARVTQTPRHKVTEMGQEVTMRCQPILGHNTVFWYRQTMMQGLELLAYFRNRAPLDDSGMPKDRFSAEMPDATLATLKIQPSEPRDSAVYFCASGSGQGRAFFGQGTRLTVV.

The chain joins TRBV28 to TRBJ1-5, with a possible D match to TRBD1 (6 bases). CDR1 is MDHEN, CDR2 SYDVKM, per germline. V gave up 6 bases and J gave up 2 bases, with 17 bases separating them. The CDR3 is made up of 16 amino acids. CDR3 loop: CASSPLLSGGNQPQHF. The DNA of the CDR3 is TGTGCCAGCAGCCCACTCCTTTCAGGGGGCAATCAGCCCCAGCATTTT.

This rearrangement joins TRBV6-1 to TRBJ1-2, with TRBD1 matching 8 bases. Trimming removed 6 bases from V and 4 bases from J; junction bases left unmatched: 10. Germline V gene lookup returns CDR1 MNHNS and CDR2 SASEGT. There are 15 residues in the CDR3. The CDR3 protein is CASRDRATGVYGYTF. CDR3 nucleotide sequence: TGTGCCAGCAGGGACAGGGCGACGGGGGTCTATGGCTACACCTTC.